Below are 6 T cell receptor beta chains sequenced from a single sample in a study of cytomegalovirus exposure and HLA in healthy donors. The primer mix had 60 Vbeta and 13 Jbeta primers. Using immunoSEQ multiplex PCR, the repertoire was profiled, and TCRdb retains in-frame clones only, with some absent. The profile shows 150,000 to 200,000 clones, around nine tenths of them singletons. Sequencing was done on a sample of PBMCs. The receptors derive from a woman aged 30 to 39 in good health and CMV-seronegative.

This chain joins TRBV4-1 and TRBJ2-5; D remains unclear. The germline V and J ends were trimmed by 4 bases and 2 bases, with 8 bases remaining between them. The germline gives CDR1 MGHRA, CDR2 YSYEKL. CDR3 length: 13 amino acids. CDR3 sequence reads: CASSRKTQETQYF. DNA for the CDR3: TGCGCCAGCAGCCGCAAAACTCAAGAGACCCAGTACTTC.

The genes are TRBV29-1 and TRBJ1-2; no definite D call. The germline gives CDR1 SQVTM, CDR2 ANQGSEA. V was clipped by 5 bases and J by 4 bases, with 14 bases between them. The CDR3 spans 13 residues. The CDR3 sequence: CSVRGGESYGYTF. The CDR3 DNA reads TGCAGCGTTCGAGGAGGAGAGAGCTATGGCTACACCTTC.

CDR3 protein: CAISEQDFEQYF. The CDR3, as DNA: TGTGCCATCAGTGAGCAGGATTTCGAGCAGTACTTC. This chain connects TRBV10-3 to TRBJ2-7; the D is unclear. V was trimmed by 2 bases and J by 6 bases, leaving 8 bases between them. CDR1 is ENHRY, CDR2 SYGVKD, per germline. This CDR3 is built from 12 residues.

V is TRBV7-2 and J is TRBJ2-3; 7 bases fit TRBD2. The trim removed 7 bases at V and 1 base at J, leaving 14 bases unmatched. The germline CDR1 and CDR2 sequences are SGHTA and FQGNSA. The CDR3 contains 17 residues. This chain's CDR3 is CASNPGLGARGTDTQYF. In DNA form, the CDR3 reads TGTGCCAGCAACCCAGGACTAGGGGCCCGTGGCACAGATACGCAGTATTTT.

This clone was picked up a small number of times. The gene calls are TRBV6-5 and TRBJ2-7; D is perhaps TRBD1 (5 bases). Germline values: CDR1 MNHEY, CDR2 SVGAGI. V lost 3 bases, J lost 4 bases, and 19 bases lay in between. CDR3 length: 16 amino acids. The CDR3 DNA reads TGTGCCAGCAGTTATTTCCCGCCAGGGCCGGGTTACGAGCAGTACTTC. Protein sequence: CASSYFPPGPGYEQYF.

The rearrangement links TRBV7-2 to TRBJ2-7; tentatively, D is TRBD1 (6 bases). The germline V gene encodes CDR1 SGHTA and CDR2 FQGNSA. The CDR3 consists of 13 residues. Trimming shortened V by 1 base and J by 3 bases, and 7 bases separated the two germline ends. In DNA form, the CDR3 reads TGTGCCAGCAGCTTAGTGACAGGCTACGAGCAGTACTTC. It is translated as CASSLVTGYEQYF. The full variable domain, completed using reference TRBV7-2 and TRBJ2-7, is GAGVSQSPSNKVTEKGKDVELRCDPISGHTALYWYRQSLGQGLEFLIYFQGNSAPDKSGLPSDRFSAERTGGSVSTLTIQRTQQEDSAVYLCASSLVTGYEQYFGPGTRLTVT.